One sample yielded the 29 T cell receptor beta chains listed below, sequenced in a study of blood T cells in healthy people across ages. Alongside a J-beta primer mix, a sample-barcoded 5' primer served in a second PCR lasting roughly 7 to 11 cycles. TCRdb called the 5' RACE reads again in MiXCR, with one record for every CDR3 protein. The data hold 650,000 to 900,000 distinct CDR3 sequences, with about 59% observed a single time. The sample taken for sequencing was blood. Receptors were obtained from a young man in good health.

This chain uses TRBV10-3 with TRBJ2-3; perhaps TRBD1 as D (6 bases). V shed 7 bases and J shed 1 base, with 9 bases lying between them. Germline assignment: CDR1 ENHRY and CDR2 SYGVKD. CDR3 length: 13 residues. The CDR3 region is CAIKDSRTDTQYF. In nucleotides, the CDR3 is TGTGCCATCAAGGACAGTCGCACAGATACGCAGTATTTT.

The rearrangement links TRBV20-1 to TRBJ2-1, with D uncertain. Germline lookup yields CDR1 DFQATT and CDR2 SNEGSKA (reference sequence). This CDR3 spans 14 amino acids. V lost 6 bases and J lost 1, with 13 bases in between. The CDR3 protein is CSARFTFSYNEQFF. CDR3 nucleotides: TGCAGTGCCAGGTTTACTTTTTCCTACAATGAGCAGTTCTTC.

The chain has TRBV7-2 and TRBJ2-3; D is possibly TRBD1 (6 bases). The CDR3 length is 14 residues. CDR1 and CDR2 (germline): SGHTA, FQGNSA. Deletions cut 3 bases from V and 6 bases from J, with 13 bases between. CDR3 DNA: TGTGCCAGCAGCTTCCAGGGGCTTTCCGATACGCAGTATTTT. Protein product: CASSFQGLSDTQYF.

The chain links TRBV11-2 to TRBJ2-5; D unclear. Germline V CDR1 and CDR2: SGHAT, FQNNGV. The length of the CDR3 is 14 residues. V lost 0 bases to trimming and J lost 10 bases, with 15 bases between them. As DNA, the CDR3 is TGTGCCAGCAGCTTAGAAGCGCGGCATTCGGGCCAGTACTTC. Protein sequence: CASSLEARHSGQYF. Full variable domain (missing parts from reference TRBV11-2 and TRBJ2-5): EAGVAQSPRYKIIEKRQSVAFWCNPISGHATLYWYQQILGQGPKLLIQFQNNGVVDDSQLPKDRFSAERLKGVDSTLKIQPAKLEDSAVYLCASSLEARHSGQYFGPGTRLLVL.

The rearrangement links TRBV7-9 to TRBJ2-7; D not certain. The CDR3 is 16 amino acids. V was cut by 3 bases and J by 1 base, with 16 bases left in between. CDR1 and CDR2 from the germline V gene are SEHNR and FQNEAQ (reference sequence). The CDR3 bases are TGTGCCAGCAGCTTGGGAAGCGTCCTCTCTTCCTACGAGCAGTACTTC. Its translation is CASSLGSVLSSYEQYF.

DNA of the CDR3: TGTGCCAGCAGCTTTGAACTGGCATACAATGAGCAGTTCTTC. Translation: CASSFELAYNEQFF. The rearrangement links TRBV7-2 to TRBJ2-1; D remains ambiguous. V was cut by 3 bases and J by 4 bases, with 10 bases left in between. Germline loops: CDR1 SGHTA, CDR2 FQGNSA. The CDR3 is 14 residues long.

This chain joins TRBV9 and TRBJ2-4; D remains unclear. V was cut by 8 bases and J by 11 bases, with 17 bases left in between. CDR1 is SGDLS, CDR2 YYNGEE, per germline. The CDR3 is 12 residues long. In nucleotides, the CDR3 is TGTGCCAGTAGTTTTTGGGGAACCTTTCAGTACTTC. This gives the protein CASSFWGTFQYF.

The chain links TRBV6-5 to TRBJ2-3; TRBD2 aligns across 10 bases. Trimming took 2 bases from V and 0 from J; bases not matched to a gene: 14. This CDR3 comprises 20 residues. The germline V gene has CDR1 MNHEY and CDR2 SVGAGI. CDR3 sequence (DNA): TGTGCCAGCAGTTACCCCCCGAGGACTAGCGGCGGTACCAGCACAGATACGCAGTATTTT. Amino acid sequence: CASSYPPRTSGGTSTDTQYF.

CDR3 DNA sequence: TGTGCCATCGGACTTAGTAGGTGGGATACGCAGTATTTT. Translating it yields CAIGLSRWDTQYF. The genes are TRBV10-3 and TRBJ2-3; TRBD2 is a possible D gene (5 bases). V was clipped by 8 bases and J by 6 bases, with 15 bases between them. CDR1 ENHRY and CDR2 SYGVKD come from the germline V gene. The CDR3 loop spans 13 amino acids.

The CDR3 loop is CASSSQGAEGYTF. The CDR3 DNA follows: TGTGCCAGCAGTTCACAGGGGGCTGAGGGCTACACCTTC. V usage is TRBV6-6 and J usage is TRBJ1-2; TRBD1 agrees at 9 bases. The CDR3 consists of 13 residues. V was pared by 4 bases and J by 8 bases, with 5 bases of the junction left unmatched. Germline CDR1 MNHNY, CDR2 SVGAGI (reference sequence).

The CDR3 protein is CASSPLQGTQVSGANVLTF. Written as DNA, the CDR3 is TGCGCCAGCAGCCCCTTGCAGGGAACTCAAGTCTCTGGGGCCAACGTCCTGACTTTC. V is TRBV5-1 and J is TRBJ2-6; a weak D match, TRBD1 (5 bases). This CDR3 region has 19 residues. The germline CDR1 and CDR2 sequences are SGHRS and YFSETQ. V lost 4 bases and J 0 bases, leaving 20 bases between the germline ends.

The gene calls are TRBV25-1 and TRBJ1-2; tentative D call: TRBD1 (5 bases). The CDR3 extends over 15 amino acids. Trimming pared 1 base from V and 7 bases from J, leaving 16 bases between. CDR1 MGHDK and CDR2 SYGVNS come from the germline V gene. The CDR3 nucleotides are TGTGCCAGCAGTGAATCCGGAGGGGATTACTTTGGCTACACCTTC. Translated: CASSESGGDYFGYTF.

The V call is TRBV6-5, the J call TRBJ2-1; no clear D gene. Germline CDR1 and CDR2: MNHEY and SVGAGI. V lost 0 bases to trimming and J lost 3 bases, with 9 bases between them. CDR3 length equals 15 residues. The CDR3 coding sequence is TGTGCCAGCAGTTACTCGGGTAACTTCTACAATGAGCAGTTCTTC. It is translated as CASSYSGNFYNEQFF.

Details on this clonotype: A much larger clone differs by one base, so this may be a read error. CDR3 coding DNA: TGTACCAGCAGTGATCCGGGACCCACCGGGTACAATGAGCAGTTCTTC. Amino acid sequence: CTSSDPGPTGYNEQFF. The V gene is TRBV27, the J gene TRBJ2-1; D might be TRBD1 or TRBD2, each matching 5 bases. The CDR3 totals 16 residues. Germline loops: CDR1 MNHEY, CDR2 SMNVEV (reference sequence).

The gene calls are TRBV10-3 and TRBJ1-5, with unresolved D. This CDR3 is built from 13 residues. Trimming cost V 2 bases and J 5 bases, with 7 bases left between them. Germline CDR1 ENHRY, CDR2 SYGVKD. The CDR3 bases are TGTGCCATCAGTGAGGGATTTGATCAGCCCCAGCATTTT. Translation gives CAISEGFDQPQHF.

In its sample, this clonotype was seen a few times. The chain links TRBV27 to TRBJ1-6; D is uncertain. Per the germline V gene, CDR1 is MNHEY and CDR2 is SMNVEV (reference sequence). The CDR3 spans 15 residues. V lost 8 bases and J 8 bases, leaving 19 bases between the germline ends. CDR3 sequence reads: CASCLSGVRDSPLHF. The CDR3 bases are TGTGCCAGCTGCCTAAGCGGGGTTAGGGATTCACCCCTCCACTTT.

This chain links TRBV28 with TRBJ1-2; D may be TRBD1 (6 bases). The CDR3 consists of 13 residues. Germline V gene sequence: CDR1 MDHEN, CDR2 SYDVKM. V was shortened by 8 bases and J by 4 bases, with 14 bases between the two germline ends. For the CDR3, the DNA is TGTGCCAGCCGGATAACAGGGAGCTATGGCTACACCTTC. It codes for CASRITGSYGYTF.

This rearrangement joins TRBV29-1 to TRBJ2-1; D is perhaps TRBD2 (6 bases). Germline assignment: CDR1 SQVTM and CDR2 ANQGSEA. The CDR3 covers 14 residues. Trimming cost V 4 bases and J 1 base, with 11 bases left between them. CDR3 sequence (DNA): TGCAGCGTTGTGGGCGGGGTATCCTACAATGAGCAGTTCTTC. It specifies CSVVGGVSYNEQFF.

The rearrangement uses TRBV7-9 and TRBJ1-4; D is undetermined. Trimming stripped 5 bases from V and 0 bases from J, with 16 bases between. This CDR3 comprises 17 residues. CDR1 SEHNR and CDR2 FQNEAQ come from the germline V gene (reference sequence). As DNA, the CDR3 is TGTGCCAGCAGCCCGTCCCGATGGGCAACAACTAATGAAAAACTGTTTTTT. Its protein product is CASSPSRWATTNEKLFF.

The table lists this clonotype with a count of one. The chain joins TRBV6-1 to TRBJ2-2; 8 bases align to TRBD1. The CDR3 runs to 17 residues. The germline V gene has CDR1 MNHNS and CDR2 SASEGT. The V and J ends lost 7 bases and 5 bases, in that order; junction bases with no gene match: 15. For the CDR3, the DNA is TGTGCCAGCAACGGACCGGGCAGGGGGCCTCCTACCGGGGAGCTGTTTTTT. Its protein product is CASNGPGRGPPTGELFF.

The rearrangement joins TRBV2 to TRBJ1-4, with D unresolved. Germline CDR1 is SNHLY and CDR2 is FYNNEI. This CDR3 is 15 amino acids long. With 7 bases removed from V and 0 bases from J, the gap between germline ends came to 12 bases. This CDR3 is CASMGFGATNEKLFF. The CDR3 DNA follows: TGTGCCAGCATGGGGTTCGGAGCAACTAATGAAAAACTGTTTTTT.

This chain joins TRBV2 and TRBJ2-7, with 9 bases matching TRBD2. The CDR3 spans 15 residues. The trim removed 2 bases at V and 4 bases at J, leaving 6 bases unmatched. Per the germline V gene, CDR1 is SNHLY and CDR2 is FYNNEI. CDR3 residues: CASSERSGGTYEQYF. The CDR3 DNA follows: TGTGCCAGCAGTGAACGGAGCGGGGGGACTTACGAGCAGTACTTC.

A note on this clonotype: The germline gene is not matched at one end of the junction; a read error may be the cause. The chain carries TRBV6-5 and TRBJ1-2; D unresolved. The length of the CDR3 is 13 residues. Looked up from germline, CDR1 is MNHEY and CDR2 is SVGAGI. CDR3 amino acids: CAISYTGNYGYTF. The CDR3 DNA reads as TGTGCCATCAGTTACACGGGAAACTATGGCTACACCTTC.

The chain joins TRBV5-1 to TRBJ1-2, with TRBD1 identical over 9 bases. Germline CDR1 reads SGHRS; CDR2 reads YFSETQ. The CDR3 length is 20 residues. V gave up 3 bases and J gave up 2 bases; unmatched junction bases: 20. The CDR3 DNA reads TGCGCCAGCAGCTGGAGAACTTCCGGGACAGGGAGGGCGAGGAACTATGGCTACACCTTC. Amino acid sequence: CASSWRTSGTGRARNYGYTF.

The genes are TRBV7-9 and TRBJ2-1, with 7 bases aligning to TRBD1. The CDR3 runs 16 residues. The ends lost 4 bases at V and 6 bases at J; junction bases unmatched: 12. Germline CDR1 SEHNR, CDR2 FQNEAQ (reference sequence). CDR3 DNA: TGTGCCAGCAGCTCGAAAGGACAGGTAGAGGGCAATGAGCAGTTCTTC. Protein: CASSSKGQVEGNEQFF.

This sequence joins TRBV6-6 and TRBJ2-5, with D possibly TRBD2 on 5 matching bases. The DNA end lines up better with TRBJ2-7; the J call may be wrong. The CDR3 sequence is 15 residues long. CDR1 is MNHNY, CDR2 SVGAGI, per germline (reference sequence). The CDR3 nucleotides read TGTGCCAGCAGTTACACCAGGACGGGATACTACGAGCAGTACTTC. This encodes CASSYTRTGYYEQYF.

The gene calls are TRBV14 and TRBJ2-1; a weak D match, TRBD2 (5 bases). Germline lookup yields CDR1 SGHDN and CDR2 FVKESK. The V end lost 3 bases, the J end lost 5 bases, and 14 bases lay between the germline ends. The CDR3 is 15 amino acids. This chain's CDR3 is CASSQGPLGDNEQFF. The CDR3 DNA follows: TGTGCCAGCAGCCAGGGCCCCCTGGGAGACAATGAGCAGTTCTTC.

This clonotype appeared once. This chain links TRBV6-5 with TRBJ2-4; 7 bases fit TRBD1. This CDR3 has 12 residues. CDR1 and CDR2 from the germline V gene are MNHEY and SVGAGI. The V gene end was trimmed by 6 bases and the J gene end by 13 bases; junction bases not matched to a gene: 9. CDR3 coding DNA: TGTGCCAGCAGCAGACGGGACAGTGAGCAGTACTTC. As protein: CASSRRDSEQYF.

This clonotype was detected only a few times. The J gene is TRBJ2-5, the V gene TRBV29-1; 9 bases fit TRBD1. The DNA end is a closer match to TRBJ2-7, so the J assignment may be wrong. The CDR3 loop spans 14 amino acids. The germline V gene has CDR1 SQVTM and CDR2 ANQGSEA. The CDR3 DNA follows: TGCAGCGTGAACCCGGGACAGGGATATGGCGAGCAGTACTTC. It encodes CSVNPGQGYGEQYF.